Sequencing of this T cell receptor (beta chain) was carried out in a study of T cells in Graves' hyperthyroidism and ophthalmopathy. Looking at the study overall: The authors collected peripheral blood at initial diagnosis, before any treatment.

The PBMCs studied were ones that came from 10 ml fresh peripheral blood. From RNA transcripts, TCR beta CDR3 regions were amplified. Carried out on the TCR CDR3, a first-round RT-PCR used the HTBI primer set. TCRdb fed the multiplex PCR reads into MiXCR, producing one record per CDR3 protein. This sample carries 200,000 to 250,000 distinct CDR3 sequences, 15% to 20% of them seen once, and the ten largest clones take around 30%. This clonotype was seen at least ten times. This clonotype was sampled from a woman aged 18-30 years with Graves' ophthalmopathy. Sequencing was done on a sample of blood.

CDR3 coding DNA: TGTGCCAGCAGCGTGGTGGACGGGCGAAAAGACCATGGCTACACCTTC. As protein: CASSVVDGRKDHGYTF. The chain combines TRBV5-6 with TRBJ1-2; D is unresolved. This CDR3 region has 16 residues. Trimming took 4 bases from V and 6 from J, leaving 22 bases between them. Germline loops: CDR1 SGHDT, CDR2 YYEEEE.